This T cell receptor beta chain was identified during a study of blood T cells in healthy people across ages. Broader study findings: Age brought a roughly linear fall in TCR beta diversity measured per million T cells. PBMCs went unsorted, and a conclusive naive versus antigen-experienced comparison was therefore prevented. Unknown CMV status may confound age-related changes in expanded clones.

The CDR3 runs to 15 residues. Germline V gene lookup returns CDR1 LGHDT and CDR2 YNNKEL (reference sequence). V shed 1 base and J shed 6 bases, with 15 bases lying between them. A second about 7 to 12 cycle PCR used barcoded and J-beta primers. Each cDNA molecule was tagged by a template-switch adaptor with 12 random nucleotides. Each CDR3 protein gets one entry after TCRdb re-called the 5' RACE reads with MiXCR. This sample has some 1.1 million distinct CDR3 sequences, with roughly two fifths found just once. Details on this clonotype: Its antigen is as yet unknown.

This receptor was identified in a man between 18 and 29 years old in good health. The J gene is TRBJ1-2, the V gene TRBV3-1; D not certain. The specimen sequenced was blood. CDR3 nucleotides: TGTGCCAGCAGCCAAGTGAAAGAGCCGAACCATGGCTACACCTTC. It encodes CASSQVKEPNHGYTF.